A selection of T cell receptor beta chains follows, all from one sample in a study of PD-1 blockade in classical Hodgkin lymphoma. Generated by immunoSEQ multiplex PCR, the TCRdb table keeps only in-frame clones and is missing some. The sample carries approximately 15,000 clones, roughly 84% recorded once. The specimen was peripheral blood mononuclear cells (PBMCs), collected at baseline. These receptors were obtained from a human donor with classical Hodgkin lymphoma. CDR3s include the opening cysteine and the closing phenylalanine or tryptophan. A D gene is named only where the DNA matches it firmly. A clone size is listed for some rows: how often the clone was seen (once, few, many), or a class if it is expanded.

TRBJ2-1,NA,NA,TRBV6-1,CASSSTYNEQFF,TGTGCCAGCAGTTCAACCTACAATGAGCAGTTCTTC
TRBJ2-1,NA,NA,TRBV7-3,CASSPAGSYNEQFF,TGTGCCAGCAGTCCCGCGGGTTCTTACAATGAGCAGTTCTTC
TRBJ1-5,TRBD1,NA,TRBV30,CAGAGGGNQPQHF,TGTGCCGGAGCAGGGGGGGGCAATCAGCCCCAGCATTTT
TRBJ1-2,NA,NA,TRBV4-3,CASSQETGQSLATNYGYTF,TGCGCCAGCAGCCAAGAAACCGGACAGTCCTTAGCTACTAACTATGGCTACACCTTC
TRBJ2-7,NA,NA,TRBV27,CASSLSITYEQYF,TGTGCCAGCAGTTTATCGATAACCTACGAGCAGTACTTC
TRBJ2-1,NA,NA,TRBV11-2,CASSLYDEQFF,TGTGCCAGCAGCTTGTATGATGAGCAGTTCTTC
TRBJ1-1,NA,NA,TRBV4-3,CASSGGLNTEAFF,TGCGCCAGCAGCGGGGGTTTGAACACTGAAGCTTTCTTT
TRBJ1-5,NA,NA,TRBV7-8,CASSLATDGTRSAQHF,TGTGCCAGCAGCTTAGCGACGGACGGAACCCGTTCGGCCCAGCATTTT
TRBJ1-2,TRBD1,few,TRBV19,CASSPGDRRRGYTF,TGTGCCAGTAGCCCCGGGGACAGGAGACGGGGCTACACCTTC
TRBJ1-1,TRBD1,once,TRBV5-1,CASSLLPRNRGIVNTEAFF,TGCGCCAGCAGCTTGTTGCCGCGGAACAGGGGAATAGTGAACACTGAAGCTTTCTTT
TRBJ2-1,NA,NA,TRBV7-6,CASSSHWQNEQFF,TGTGCCAGCAGCTCACATTGGCAGAATGAGCAGTTCTTC
TRBJ1-6,NA,NA,TRBV10-3,CAISDEGRAKHSPLHF,TGTGCCATCAGTGATGAGGGCAGGGCAAAGCATTCACCCCTCCACTTT
TRBJ1-2,NA,few,TRBV29-1,CSVATGQGHGYTF,TGCAGCGTTGCTACGGGACAAGGTCATGGCTACACCTTC
TRBJ1-1,TRBD1,once,TRBV19,CASYGPGTESPEAFF,TGTGCCAGTTATGGACCCGGGACAGAAAGTCCTGAAGCTTTCTTT
TRBJ2-7,NA,NA,TRBV5-6,CASSQGGREQYF,TGTGCCAGCAGCCAGGGGGGGCGCGAGCAGTACTTC
TRBJ1-4,NA,NA,TRBV10-3,CAISPVATNEKLFF,TGTGCCATCAGTCCCGTAGCAACTAATGAAAAACTGTTTTTT
TRBJ2-1,NA,once,TRBV7-7,CASSHLGDYNEQFF,TGTGCTAGCAGCCACTTAGGTGACTACAATGAGCAGTTCTTC
TRBJ2-2,NA,NA,TRBV23-1,CASSQSVGSARFYTGELFF,TGCGCCAGCAGTCAATCGGTAGGATCTGCCCGGTTTTACACCGGGGAGCTGTTTTTT
TRBJ2-2,TRBD2,NA,TRBV4-2,CASSAGLAGGTGELFF,TGTGCCAGCAGCGCGGGACTAGCGGGGGGTACCGGGGAGCTGTTTTTT
TRBJ1-5,TRBD1,NA,TRBV7-9,CASSPGQGGNQPQHF,TGTGCCAGCAGCCCCGGACAGGGTGGCAATCAGCCCCAGCATTTT
TRBJ2-1,NA,NA,TRBV27,CASRSLDEQFF,TGTGCCAGCAGGTCACTTGATGAGCAGTTCTTC
TRBJ2-7,NA,NA,TRBV7-9,CASSPYREQSSYEQYF,TGTGCCAGCAGCCCCTACAGGGAACAGAGCTCCTACGAGCAGTACTTC
TRBJ2-5,TRBD1,NA,TRBV28,CASSLRTGGGRLAVVGETQYF,TGTGCCAGCAGTTTAAGGACAGGGGGCGGGAGACTAGCGGTGGTAGGGGAGACCCAGTACTTC
TRBJ2-4,TRBD2,NA,TRBV18,CASSPSGLGVGSKNIQYF,TGTGCCAGCTCACCTTCGGGACTAGGGGTTGGGTCCAAAAACATTCAGTACTTC
TRBJ1-1,NA,NA,TRBV19,CASSIHSETEAFF,TGTGCCAGTAGTATTCACAGTGAGACTGAAGCTTTCTTT
TRBJ2-7,TRBD2,NA,TRBV7-9,CASASGKSYEQYF,TGTGCCAGCGCTAGCGGGAAGTCGTACGAGCAGTACTTC
TRBJ1-6,NA,NA,TRBV7-2,CASSSDRNSPLHF,TGTGCCAGCAGCTCGGACCGAAATTCACCCCTCCACTTT
TRBJ1-5,NA,NA,TRBV25-1,CASSDVGEQPQHF,TGTGCCAGCAGTGATGTGGGGGAACAGCCCCAGCATTTT
TRBJ1-4,TRBD1,NA,TRBV5-1,CASSRATGVNEKLFF,TGCGCCAGCAGCCGAGCGACAGGGGTTAATGAAAAACTGTTTTTT
TRBJ1-5,NA,NA,TRBV4-2,CASSQEGGATGNQPQHF,TGTGCCAGCAGCCAAGAAGGCGGGGCCACGGGCAATCAGCCCCAGCATTTT
TRBJ1-5,TRBD1,NA,TRBV7-6,CASSLRAGGQMEGNQPQHF,TGTGCCAGCAGCTTGAGGGCAGGGGGCCAAATGGAGGGCAATCAGCCCCAGCATTTT
TRBJ1-6,NA,NA,TRBV4-2,CASSQKFRGNSPLHF,TGTGCCAGCAGCCAGAAGTTCAGGGGAAATTCACCCCTCCACTTT
TRBJ2-7,NA,NA,TRBV19,CASSIQGTYEQYF,TGTGCCAGTAGTATTCAGGGCACCTACGAGCAGTACTTC
TRBJ2-3,TRBD1,NA,TRBV6-1,CASSERGTGGTDTQYF,TGTGCCAGCAGTGAACGCGGGACAGGGGGCACAGATACGCAGTATTTT
TRBJ1-3,NA,NA,TRBV18,CASSPMEGSSGNTIYF,TGTGCCAGCTCACCAATGGAGGGGAGCTCTGGAAACACCATATATTTT
TRBJ2-4,NA,NA,TRBV20-1,CSVIGDNIQYF,TGCAGTGTTATAGGGGACAACATTCAGTACTTC
TRBJ1-2,TRBD1,once,TRBV6-5,CASRTRQGDRLRF,TGTGCCAGCAGAACTAGACAGGGGGACCGCTTAAGATTC
TRBJ1-2,NA,NA,TRBV30,CAWRGLGRGGYGYTF,TGTGCCTGGAGGGGCCTCGGGAGGGGGGGCTATGGCTACACCTTC
TRBJ1-2,TRBD1,NA,TRBV29-1,CSVETIQGNYGYTF,TGCAGCGTGGAAACAATACAGGGGAACTATGGCTACACCTTC
TRBJ1-2,TRBD1,NA,TRBV19,CASGGQSNYGYTF,TGTGCCAGTGGGGGACAGAGTAACTATGGCTACACCTTC
TRBJ2-5,TRBD1,few,TRBV5-4,CASSWTTGGEETQYF,TGTGCCAGCAGCTGGACGACAGGGGGAGAAGAGACCCAGTACTTC